Each of the 18 T cell receptor beta chains below was sequenced from the same sample in a study of CD8 T cells in ankylosing spondylitis. MiXCR, run by TCRdb on the 5' RACE reads, gives a single entry per CDR3 protein. The sample yields more than 250,000 distinct CDR3 sequences, under 14% seen once. Material for sequencing was blood, either unsorted or a sorted T cell fraction (not recorded which). These receptors were collected from a female donor with ankylosing spondylitis or in good health (not recorded which).

The genes are TRBV7-9 and TRBJ2-2, with D perhaps being TRBD1 or TRBD2 (5 bases each). The germline V gene has CDR1 SEHNR and CDR2 FQNEAQ (reference sequence). This CDR3 spans 17 amino acids. Trimming stripped 3 bases from V and 1 base from J, with 15 bases between. This CDR3 reads CASSLALVRGNTGELFF. CDR3 in DNA: TGTGCCAGCAGCTTGGCTCTTGTGAGGGGGAACACCGGGGAGCTGTTTTTT.

The gene calls are TRBV30 and TRBJ1-2; D not resolved. Germline assignment: CDR1 GTSNPN and CDR2 SVGIG (reference sequence). This CDR3 is 11 amino acids long. V lost 2 bases and J 11 bases, leaving 12 bases between the germline ends. The CDR3 is CAWSHQARYTF. In DNA, the CDR3 is TGTGCCTGGAGTCACCAGGCGAGGTACACCTTC.

In its sample, this clonotype was seen many times. CDR3 DNA sequence: TGTGCCAGCAGCTTAGAGGGGCTCGGGGACATTCAGTACTTC. Translation gives CASSLEGLGDIQYF. The chain is built from TRBV7-2 and TRBJ2-4; TRBD1 or TRBD2 may be the D gene (5 bases each). The germline V and J ends were trimmed by 1 base and 8 bases, with 12 bases remaining between them. The length of the CDR3 is 14 residues. Germline lookup yields CDR1 SGHTA and CDR2 FQGNSA.

This clonotype has ten or more counts. The J gene is TRBJ1-5, the V gene TRBV20-1; 7 positions agree with TRBD1. Germline V gene lookup returns CDR1 DFQATT and CDR2 SNEGSKA (reference sequence). The CDR3 runs 18 residues. The junction had 12 bases not matched to a gene; V was cut back by 0 bases and J by 1 base. CDR3 nucleotide sequence: TGCAGTGCTAGAGATCGGAAAGGGGGCATCGCAAGCAATCAGCCCCAGCATTTT. This encodes CSARDRKGGIASNQPQHF.

This clonotype has a count of ten or more. Here the CDR3 reads CASTNRASGANVLTF. The CDR3 bases are TGTGCCAGCACCAACAGGGCGAGTGGGGCCAACGTCCTGACTTTC. The V call is TRBV28, the J call TRBJ2-6, with TRBD1 as a possible D gene (6 bases). CDR3 length equals 15 residues. Germline V gene sequence: CDR1 MDHEN, CDR2 SYDVKM. Trimming removed 7 bases from V and 3 bases from J, with 13 bases in between.

The chain combines TRBV6-2 or TRBV6-3 with TRBJ1-1, with a possible D match to TRBD1 (6 bases). This CDR3 region has 14 residues. Germline assignment: CDR1 MNHEY and CDR2 SVGEGT. V lost 5 bases, J lost 5 bases, and 15 bases lay in between. CDR3 region: CASSHTTGRTEAFF. The CDR3 DNA follows: TGTGCCAGCAGTCATACTACAGGGAGGACTGAAGCTTTCTTT.

This clonotype has just a few counts. The chain has TRBV4-3 and TRBJ1-5, with D perhaps matching TRBD1 (5 bases). V was trimmed by 1 base and J by 4 bases, leaving 11 bases between them. This CDR3 region has 15 residues. Per the germline V gene, CDR1 is LGHNA and CDR2 is YSLEER. The CDR3 DNA sequence: TGCGCCAGCAGCCAAGGGTGGGGGGGGAATCAGCCCCAGCATTTT. This codes for CASSQGWGGNQPQHF.

In its sample, this clonotype was seen many times. The chain couples TRBV20-1 to TRBJ1-1, with a tentative D call TRBD1 (5 bases). Germline CDR1 reads DFQATT; CDR2 reads SNEGSKA (reference sequence). The germline V and J ends were trimmed by 0 bases and 10 bases, with 12 bases remaining between them. This CDR3 region has 12 residues. The CDR3 sequence: CSARDGHLLAFF. In nucleotides, the CDR3 is TGCAGTGCTAGAGATGGACACCTCTTAGCTTTCTTT.

This clonotype was counted only a few times. The rearrangement uses TRBV30 and TRBJ2-7; 10 bases fit TRBD1. CDR3 length equals 14 residues. Unmatched junction bases numbered 9, after V lost 5 bases and J lost 5 bases. Germline lookup yields CDR1 GTSNPN and CDR2 SVGIG (reference sequence). The chain's CDR3 is CAWAPGQGLHEQYF. CDR3 nucleotides: TGTGCCTGGGCCCCGGGACAGGGGCTCCACGAGCAGTACTTC.

This clonotype was seen repeatedly, ten times or more. The chain employs TRBV5-1 and TRBJ1-1; 10 nucleotides align to TRBD1. The germline gives CDR1 SGHRS, CDR2 YFSETQ. Losses at the gene ends were 3 bases for V and 0 bases for J; bases not matched to a gene: 5. The CDR3 has 16 residues. CDR3 DNA sequence: TGCGCCAGCAGCTCGAAGACAGGGGGCTTGAACACTGAAGCTTTCTTT. Encoded protein: CASSSKTGGLNTEAFF.

The chain joins TRBV12-3 or TRBV12-4 to TRBJ2-7; D may match TRBD1 or TRBD2 (5 bases each). V shed 3 bases and J shed 7 bases, with 13 bases lying between them. The CDR3 totals 13 residues. CDR3 bases: TGTGCCAGCAGTTTGCTCGGGGCAGGAGAGCAGTACTTC. It specifies CASSLLGAGEQYF.

This clonotype was counted ten times or more. The chain links TRBV20-1 to TRBJ1-1; 8 nucleotides agree with TRBD1. In germline, CDR1 is DFQATT, CDR2 SNEGSKA (reference sequence). The CDR3 consists of 15 residues. The J segment lost 0 bases and the V segment lost 3 bases, leaving 6 bases of the junction unmatched. CDR3 sequence reads: CSASRQGAMNTEAFF. CDR3 nucleotides: TGCAGTGCTAGCAGGCAGGGGGCTATGAACACTGAAGCTTTCTTT.

In this sample, this clonotype turned up many times. The rearrangement uses TRBV7-2 and TRBJ2-2; 8 bases are shared with TRBD1. This CDR3 comprises 14 residues. J lost 10 bases, V lost 5 bases, and 9 bases had no gene match. Germline loops: CDR1 SGHTA, CDR2 FQGNSA. CDR3 sequence (DNA): TGTGCCAGCAGCCAGGGGGCTAGCGAAGTGGAGCTGTTTTTT. Encoded protein: CASSQGASEVELFF. The variable domain in full, with the rest retrieved from reference TRBV7-2 and TRBJ2-2, is GAGVSQSPSNKVTEKGKDVELRCDPISGHTALYWYRQSLGQGLEFLIYFQGNSAPDKSGLPSDRFSAERTGGSVSTLTIQRTQQEDSAVYLCASSQGASEVELFFGEGSRLTVL.

This clonotype was found many times. The V call is TRBV13, the J call TRBJ1-2; D perhaps matches TRBD1 (5 bases). Germline V gene data show CDR1 as PRHDT and CDR2 as FYEKMQ (reference sequence). This CDR3 comprises 16 residues. Trimming shortened V by 1 base and J by 6 bases, and 18 bases separated the two germline ends. In DNA form, the CDR3 reads TGTGCCAGCAGCTTAGAAGGACACCCTTACCCTAATGGCTACACCTTC. Protein: CASSLEGHPYPNGYTF.

The chain is built from TRBV20-1 and TRBJ1-5; D may be TRBD1 (5 bases). Germline V gene lookup returns CDR1 DFQATT and CDR2 SNEGSKA (reference sequence). The CDR3 is made up of 16 amino acids. Trimming cost V 3 bases and J 0 bases, with 15 bases left between them. CDR3 amino acids: CSASVRLGGSNQPQHF. The CDR3 region has the DNA TGCAGTGCTAGTGTCCGTTTGGGGGGTAGCAATCAGCCCCAGCATTTT.

This chain connects TRBV7-6 to TRBJ1-3; perhaps TRBD1 as D (5 bases). The V end lost 3 bases, the J end lost 1 base, and 13 bases lay between the germline ends. CDR3 size: 16 residues. The germline V gene encodes CDR1 SGHVS and CDR2 FNYEAQ. The CDR3 spells CASSFGQEGSGNTIYF. The CDR3 nucleotides read TGTGCCAGCAGCTTTGGCCAGGAGGGGTCTGGAAACACCATATATTTT.

About this clonotype itself: The junction and the germline gene differ at one end; a read error may be behind it. The J gene is TRBJ2-5, the V gene TRBV6-2 or TRBV6-3; no firm D call. The CDR3 is made up of 16 amino acids. The germline V gene encodes CDR1 MNHEY and CDR2 SVGEGT. The CDR3 is CASSDWPLQLAETKYF. DNA for the CDR3: TGTGCCAGCTCCGACTGGCCTCTGCAATTAGCAGAGACCAAGTACTTC.

This clonotype was seen at least ten times. The chain links TRBV7-2 to TRBJ2-4; D gene ambiguous. Trimming shortened V by 1 base and J by 0 bases, and 10 bases separated the two germline ends. The germline V gene encodes CDR1 SGHTA and CDR2 FQGNSA. This CDR3 region has 16 residues. The CDR3 protein is CASSLDGRLAKNIQYF. Here the CDR3 DNA reads TGTGCCAGCAGCTTAGATGGCAGACTAGCCAAAAACATTCAGTACTTC.